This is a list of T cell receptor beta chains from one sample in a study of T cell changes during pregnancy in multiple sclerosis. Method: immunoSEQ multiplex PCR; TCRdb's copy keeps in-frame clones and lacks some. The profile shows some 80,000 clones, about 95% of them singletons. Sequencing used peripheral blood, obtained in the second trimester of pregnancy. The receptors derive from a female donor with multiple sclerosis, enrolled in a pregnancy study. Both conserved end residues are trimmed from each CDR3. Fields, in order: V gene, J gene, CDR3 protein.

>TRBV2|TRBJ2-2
ASSGGTSPPSNTGELF
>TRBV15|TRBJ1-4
ATSDGNRGGEKLF
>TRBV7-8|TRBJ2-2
ASSLVTRQGGTGELF
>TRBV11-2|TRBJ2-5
ASSFVGGAGAETQY
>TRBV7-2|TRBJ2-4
ASRQGSKNIQY
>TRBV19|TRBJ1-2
ASSPTGTIVGYT
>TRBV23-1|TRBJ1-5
ASSPDGQSAHQPQH
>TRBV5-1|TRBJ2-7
ASKYRDSAYYEQY
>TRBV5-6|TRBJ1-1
ASSSQPYTEAF
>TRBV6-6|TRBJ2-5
ASSYRTSETQY
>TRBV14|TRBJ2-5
ASSSGLAGGVQETQY
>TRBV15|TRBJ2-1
ATSRGQGANEQF
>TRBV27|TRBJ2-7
ASSFPGTGKDEQY
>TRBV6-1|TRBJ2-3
ASTSGLASDTQY
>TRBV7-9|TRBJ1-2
ASSPRGGDGYT
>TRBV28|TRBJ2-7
ASRPSTLGLAFYEQY
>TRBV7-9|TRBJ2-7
ASSLVGRGSYEQY
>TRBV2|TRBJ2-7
ASSDLPGPYEQY
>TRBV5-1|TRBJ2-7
ASSSGFQANEQY
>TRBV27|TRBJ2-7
ASSTGYEQY
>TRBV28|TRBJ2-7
ASSTTGTGQREQY
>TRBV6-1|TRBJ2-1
ASSGGLELYNEQF
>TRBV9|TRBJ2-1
ASRRGGEQF
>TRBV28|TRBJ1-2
ASRRQGRLDGYT
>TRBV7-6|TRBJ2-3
ASRVGPASTDTQY
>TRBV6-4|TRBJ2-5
ASSEVPDSQETQY
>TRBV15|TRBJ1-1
ATAGGLNTEAF
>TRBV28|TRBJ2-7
ASSQQTGNYEQY
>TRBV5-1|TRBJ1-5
ASSLGGPARDQPQH
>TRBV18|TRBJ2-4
ASSLAGGGAKNIQY
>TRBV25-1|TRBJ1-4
ASSAGGGEKLF
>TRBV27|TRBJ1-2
ASSWTDSSYGYT
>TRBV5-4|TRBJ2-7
ASSPGQGSRYEQY
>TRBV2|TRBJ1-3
ASTRDTNSGNTIY
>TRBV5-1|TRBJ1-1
ASSPDAGAGNTEAF
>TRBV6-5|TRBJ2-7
ASSYRLAGPEQY
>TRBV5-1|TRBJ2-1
ASTVYSSYNEQF
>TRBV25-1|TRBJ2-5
ASSRLDQETQY